This TCR beta chain is from a study of T-cell reconstitution after alpha-beta-depleted transplantation in children. Researchers prepared the TCRbeta library using unique molecular identifiers, the study reports. TCRdb re-called the PCR reads through MiXCR, storing one row per CDR3 protein. The repertoire holds 150,000 to 200,000 distinct CDR3 sequences, 6% to 7% seen once, with about 2.9% in the top ten. This clonotype was found many times. The CDR3 contains 14 residues. The V gene's germline CDR1 is DFQATT and CDR2 SNEGSKA (reference sequence). V dropped 5 bases and J dropped 2; count of bases not matched to a gene: 6.

The receptor was derived from a human donor who donated a stem cell graft to a child with Wiskott-Aldrich syndrome. The chain employs TRBV20-1 and TRBJ2-7, with 10 bases that match TRBD2. The input for sequencing was PBMCs from the stem cell graft donor, taken from the stem cell graft. The DNA for the CDR3 is TGCAGTGCTGGGCTAGCGGGGGTCCCCTACGAGCAGTACTTC. Translated, it gives CSAGLAGVPYEQYF.